The clone carrying this TCR beta chain has more than one count but fewer than ten. Antigen specificity is unknown. The sample belongs to a study of cytomegalovirus exposure and HLA in healthy donors. Study-wide findings and caveats: Later analysis demonstrated an association between a missense DCLRE1C variant and TCR beta V- and J-gene trimming. According to reports, the classifier identified cytomegalovirus status with high specificity and sensitivity. When a later analysis compared HLA-associated TCR beta chains with equally common others, the HLA-associated chains turned out to be more clonally expanded and to have lower generation probabilities. Overall, approximately 150 TCR beta chains were annotated as cytomegalovirus-associated.

Primers: 60 Vbeta forward and 13 Jbeta reverse. This table comes from immunoSEQ multiplex PCR, and its TCRdb copy is limited to in-frame clones, with some not included. The profile shows approximately 110,000 clones, 65% to 75% of them singletons. The germline V gene has CDR1 MGHRA and CDR2 YSYEKL. The CDR3 loop spans 16 amino acids. V lost 3 bases and J lost 4; bases outside the gene matches: 9. This rearrangement joins TRBV4-1 to TRBJ1-2, with 9 bases identical to TRBD1. This sequence was found in a man younger than 45 in good health and CMV-seropositive. Input material: PBMCs. CDR3 region: CASSQGQGRVVYGYTF. Here the CDR3 DNA reads TGCGCCAGCAGCCAGGGACAGGGACGGGTGGTCTATGGCTACACCTTC.